The source of this TCR beta chain is a study of blood T cell repertoires in COVID-19. Across the study: Donors in the United States, Italy and Spain gave samples during acute or convalescent COVID-19.

Germline-derived CDR1 and CDR2 are SGDLS and YYNGEE. The ends were cut back, 3 bases at V and 1 base at J, with 13 bases in the middle. The CDR3 runs 15 residues. Here immunoSEQ multiplex PCR was the method, and the copy in TCRdb shows in-frame clones only, minus some. The table includes approximately 150,000 clones, about 85% detected once. This sequence was found in a man aged 40-55 years with acute or convalescent COVID-19. Sequenced: peripheral blood. The gene calls are TRBV9 and TRBJ1-1, with TRBD1 as a possible D gene (5 bases). The CDR3 DNA reads as TGTGCCAGCAGCGGACGGACAAGGGGGAACACTGAAGCTTTCTTT. It is translated as CASSGRTRGNTEAFF.